This T cell receptor (beta chain) was sequenced in a study of shared clonotypes between healthy human individuals. The overall study: Contributing individuals were a couple of females and three males aged 18 to 49. Study-level points and caveats: An expected dependence of interdonor clonotype sharing on sequencing depth was noted. Larger estimated richness was generally seen in naive subsets than in memory subsets.

To note about this clone: Its target is not known.

CDR1 is SEHNR, CDR2 FQNEAQ, per germline (reference sequence). The germline V and J ends were trimmed by 4 bases and 3 bases, with 14 bases remaining between them. The CDR3 is 15 amino acids. The data were produced by immunoSEQ multiplex PCR, yet TCRdb's version contains in-frame clones alone and is incomplete. The top ten clones hold roughly 0.45% of a sample with approximately 1,500,000 clones, 95% to 99% of them seen once. All donors were Caucasian adults living in Nashville, Tennessee. The sequence came from a man aged 30-40 years in good health. The sample was naive CD4+ T cells sorted from blood. Subset: CD45RA+ positively selected. The rearrangement links TRBV7-9 to TRBJ2-3; D gene unclear. The CDR3 here is CASSSSHTHTDTQYF. The CDR3 DNA reads as TGTGCCAGCAGCTCCTCCCATACCCATACAGATACGCAGTATTTT.